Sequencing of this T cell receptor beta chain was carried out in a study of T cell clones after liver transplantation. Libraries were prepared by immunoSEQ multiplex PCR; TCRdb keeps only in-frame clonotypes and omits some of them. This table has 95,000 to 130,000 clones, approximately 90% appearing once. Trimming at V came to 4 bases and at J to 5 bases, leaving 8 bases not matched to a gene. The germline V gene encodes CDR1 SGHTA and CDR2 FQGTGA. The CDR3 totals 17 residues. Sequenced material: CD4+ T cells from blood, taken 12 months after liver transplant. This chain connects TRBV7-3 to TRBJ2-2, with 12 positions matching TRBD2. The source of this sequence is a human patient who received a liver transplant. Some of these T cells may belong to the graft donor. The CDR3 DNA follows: TGTGCCAGCAGCTATGTGGGGACTAGCGGGTCAACCGGGGAGCTGTTTTTT. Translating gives CASSYVGTSGSTGELFF.